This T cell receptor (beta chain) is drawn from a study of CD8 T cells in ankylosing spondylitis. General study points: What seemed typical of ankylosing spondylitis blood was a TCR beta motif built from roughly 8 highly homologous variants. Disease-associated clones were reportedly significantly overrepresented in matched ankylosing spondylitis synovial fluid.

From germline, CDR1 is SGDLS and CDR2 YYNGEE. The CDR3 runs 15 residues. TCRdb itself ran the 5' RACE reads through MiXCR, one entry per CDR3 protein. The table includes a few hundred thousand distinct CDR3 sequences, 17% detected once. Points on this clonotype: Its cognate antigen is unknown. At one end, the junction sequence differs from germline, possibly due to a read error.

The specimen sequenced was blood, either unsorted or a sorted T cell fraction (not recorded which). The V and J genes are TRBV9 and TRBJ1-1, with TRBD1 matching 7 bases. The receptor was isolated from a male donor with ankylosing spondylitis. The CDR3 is CASSPRTGPELNVRF. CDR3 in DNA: TGTGCCAGCAGCCCAAGGACAGGCCCTGAGCTGAACGTGAGATTT.